A single sample gave rise to the 5 T cell receptor beta chains below, sequenced in a study of blood T cell repertoires in COVID-19. The data were produced by immunoSEQ multiplex PCR, yet TCRdb's version contains in-frame clones alone and is incomplete. The sample gives some 180,000 clones, about three quarters of which show up once; roughly 9.4% is in the top ten. Sequences were obtained from peripheral blood. The receptors stem from a woman in her forties or fifties with active or convalescent COVID-19.

V and J are TRBV27 and TRBJ2-5; 9 bases fit TRBD1. The germline gives CDR1 MNHEY, CDR2 SMNVEV (reference sequence). V lost 1 base to trimming and J lost 2 bases; unmatched junction nucleotides: 11. The CDR3 extends over 18 amino acids. The CDR3 protein is CASSLFPGTGKSQETQYF. The CDR3 region has the DNA TGTGCCAGCAGTTTATTTCCCGGGACAGGGAAGTCACAAGAGACCCAGTACTTC.

V is TRBV29-1 and J is TRBJ2-7; D is ambiguous. The CDR3 runs to 15 residues. CDR1 and CDR2 (germline): SQVTM, ANQGSEA. V lost 0 bases and J 2 bases, leaving 14 bases between the germline ends. The CDR3 DNA follows: TGCAGCGTTGAAGAGATCGGGTCGGCTACCTACGAGCAGTACTTC. Encoded protein: CSVEEIGSATYEQYF.

This chain links TRBV18 with TRBJ1-5; a possible D gene is TRBD1 (6 bases). The CDR3 has 14 amino acids. V lost 5 bases and J 2 bases, leaving 10 bases between the germline ends. CDR1 and CDR2 (germline): KGHSH, LQKENI. The CDR3 sequence: CASSSDSRNQPQHF. CDR3 nucleotide sequence: TGTGCCAGCTCATCGGACAGCCGCAATCAGCCCCAGCATTTT.

This rearrangement joins TRBV24-1 to TRBJ1-5, with TRBD1 matching 7 bases. The CDR3 has 19 residues. CDR1 is KGHDR and CDR2 is SFDVKD in the germline V gene. V shed 6 bases, J shed 1 base, and the junction held 17 bases outside the gene matches. The CDR3 DNA follows: TGTGCCACCAGTCCAGCTCGAGGACAGGCGGATCGGAGCAATCAGCCCCAGCATTTT. It specifies CATSPARGQADRSNQPQHF.

A single count supports this clone. The CDR3 nucleotides read TGTGCCAGCAGCTTAGAAAGGGGATCACCCCTCCACTTT. Protein: CASSLERGSPLHF. The chain uses TRBV11-2 and TRBJ1-6, with a possible D match to TRBD1 (5 bases). The length of the CDR3 is 13 residues. Germline V lookup: CDR1 SGHAT, CDR2 FQNNGV. Trimming pared 0 bases from V and 10 bases from J, leaving 7 bases between.